The rows below give T cell receptor beta chains drawn from one sample of a study of T-cell memory formation after mild COVID-19. TCRdb itself ran the 5' RACE reads through MiXCR, one entry per CDR3 protein. The profile shows 580,000 or so distinct CDR3 sequences, roughly 17% of them singletons. The sequenced material came from PBMCs or a T cell subset sorted from them (not recorded which). These receptors were obtained from an adult woman who had mild COVID-19 (a few samples of this study predate the infection). Cell type and time point are not known. Both conserved end residues are part of each CDR3. D genes are given only for firm matches. Size tells how often a clone was seen (once, few, many) or the class of an expanded clone, and some rows leave it out.

v_gene	j_gene	abundance	d_gene	CDR3nt	CDR3aa
TRBV6-5	TRBJ1-6	NA	NA	TGTGCCAGCAGTTACTCGAGAGGGGCGGATAATTCACCCCTCCACTTT	CASSYSRGADNSPLHF
TRBV5-1	TRBJ1-1	NA	NA	TGCGCCAGCAGCTTGTCAGGGGTCCCGAAGGCTTTCTTT	CASSLSGVPKAFF
TRBV2	TRBJ2-1	few	NA	TGTGCCAGCAGTCCTTACCGGGACCCTCAGTTCTTC	CASSPYRDPQFF
TRBV3-1	TRBJ1-2	few	NA	TGTGCCAGCAGCCAGCAGGGACGAAGGAACACCTTC	CASSQQGRRNTF
TRBV20-1	TRBJ2-5	few	NA	TGCAGTGCTAGGACAGATCAAGAGACCCAGTACTTC	CSARTDQETQYF
TRBV4-1	TRBJ1-5	few	NA	TGCGCCAGCAGCCAAGTAGGGGGGCGCAATCAGCCCCAGCATTTT	CASSQVGGRNQPQHF
TRBV7-6	TRBJ2-3	NA	NA	TGTGCCAGCAGCGCGACAGAGACAGATACGCAGTATTTT	CASSATETDTQYF
TRBV11-2	TRBJ1-1	few	NA	TGTGCCAGCAGCTTAGTTTGGCAGAACACTGAAGCTTTCTTT	CASSLVWQNTEAFF
TRBV18	TRBJ2-3	NA	NA	TGTGCCAGCTCAAGTGACAGGAATCCCACAGATACGCAGTATTTT	CASSSDRNPTDTQYF
TRBV7-2	TRBJ2-2	few	NA	TGCGCCAGCAGCTTGGGGGGCGGCGGCACCGGGGAGCTGTTTTTT	CASSLGGGGTGELFF
TRBV20-1	TRBJ2-1	few	TRBD2	TGCAGTGCTAGGGGAGGAGCGGGGGACAATGAGCAGTTCTTC	CSARGGAGDNEQFF
TRBV6-5	TRBJ2-4	once	NA	TGTGCCAGCAGTTACTCGATCGGCGGGCTTGCCAAAAACATTCAGTACTTC	CASSYSIGGLAKNIQYF
TRBV9	TRBJ2-1	many	TRBD2	TGTGCCAGCAGCCCTCGACTAGCGGGGGAGCCGGGCTCCTACAATGAGCAGTTCTTC	CASSPRLAGEPGSYNEQFF
TRBV13	TRBJ2-2	NA	NA	TGTGCCAGATGGGACGGGGTCCCGACTGGGGAGCTGTTTTTT	CARWDGVPTGELFF
TRBV10-3	TRBJ2-3	many	NA	TGTGCCATCAGTGAGTCTCCGTTGGATACGCAGTATTTT	CAISESPLDTQYF
TRBV15	TRBJ2-7	few	NA	TGTGCCACCAGCAGCGGCTGGACCTACGAGCAGTACTTC	CATSSGWTYEQYF
TRBV9	TRBJ2-1	few	TRBD2	TGTGCCAGCAGCGCCCCTAGCGGGAGTTCCTACAATGAGCAGTTCTTC	CASSAPSGSSYNEQFF
TRBV7-9	TRBJ1-1	NA	NA	TGTGCCAGCAGCTTTTCGGTCCGACTGACGGATGAAGCTTTCTTT	CASSFSVRLTDEAFF
TRBV9	TRBJ2-4	few	TRBD2	TGTGCCAGCAGCCTTCAAGGAAATAGCGGGAACGACATTCAGTACTTC	CASSLQGNSGNDIQYF
TRBV24-1	TRBJ2-1	few	NA	TGTGCCACCAGTGACCCTGACAGCAGCTCCTACAATGAGCAGTTCTTC	CATSDPDSSSYNEQFF
TRBV12-3/TRBV12-4	TRBJ2-1	many	NA	TGTGCCAGCAGTCCCCGAGCTCCGAGCTCCTACAATGAGCAGTTCTTC	CASSPRAPSSYNEQFF
TRBV12-3/TRBV12-4	TRBJ1-5	NA	TRBD1	TGTGCCAGCAGTAGACAGGGTTCGAATCAGCCCCAGCATTTT	CASSRQGSNQPQHF
TRBV11-2	TRBJ2-5	few	TRBD2	TGTGCCAGCAGCTCGCCCGGACTAGCGGGGGGCATGCAAGAGACCCAGTACTTC	CASSSPGLAGGMQETQYF
TRBV12-3/TRBV12-4	TRBJ1-5	NA	TRBD1	TGTGCCAGCAGTTTGACAGGGATGGATCAGCCCCAGCATTTT	CASSLTGMDQPQHF
TRBV7-9	TRBJ2-3	few	NA	TGTGCCAGCAGCGCCGATGTGGATACGCAGTATTTT	CASSADVDTQYF
TRBV2	TRBJ1-4	NA	NA	TGTGCCAGCAGCGACTCGATCTCTGAAAAACTGTTTTTT	CASSDSISEKLFF
TRBV7-9	TRBJ1-2	few	NA	TGTGCCAGCAGCTTAGACGGCAGGGCCTATGGCTACACCTTC	CASSLDGRAYGYTF
TRBV12-3/TRBV12-4	TRBJ1-2	NA	TRBD1	TGTGCCAGCATCTCCGGGACAGGGTCCCACGAGTCTGGCTACACCTTC	CASISGTGSHESGYTF
TRBV20-1	TRBJ2-7	NA	NA	TGCAGTGCTACCGGGGGGCAGGGATCCACCTACGAGCAGTACTTC	CSATGGQGSTYEQYF
TRBV7-9	TRBJ1-2	NA	TRBD1	TGTGCAGATGGACAGGTCCTCGATGGCTACACCTTC	CADGQVLDGYTF
TRBV6-2/TRBV6-3	TRBJ2-5	many	TRBD2	TGTGCCAGCAGTTTGGGCCTTAGCGGGGGTGGGGAGACCCAGTACTTC	CASSLGLSGGGETQYF
TRBV11-2	TRBJ1-1	few	TRBD1	TGTGCCAGCAGCTCTGCCCCGGGACAGGGGAGGACTGAAGCTTTCTTT	CASSSAPGQGRTEAFF
TRBV30	TRBJ2-1	NA	NA	TGTGCCTGGAGTGTACACCCGGTGGGTGAGCAGTTCTTC	CAWSVHPVGEQFF
TRBV12-3/TRBV12-4	TRBJ2-7	NA	TRBD2	TGTGCCAGCAGTGGGGTTTCGGGGGGGAGCGAGCAGTACTTC	CASSGVSGGSEQYF
TRBV3-1	TRBJ1-3	few	NA	TGTGCCAGCAGCCAAGATCTGTTCGAAGGGGGATCTGGAAACACCATATATTTT	CASSQDLFEGGSGNTIYF
TRBV15	TRBJ2-1	NA	NA	TGTGCCACCAGCAGAGAGCCAGGACTGGACAATGAGCAGTTCTTC	CATSREPGLDNEQFF
TRBV7-8	TRBJ1-2	few	NA	TGTGCCAGCGTTCCCCCGGGTCCAGTCCATGGCTACACCTTC	CASVPPGPVHGYTF
TRBV5-6	TRBJ2-5	few	NA	TGTGCCAGCAGCTTGGGATGGGACACAGAAAACCAAGAGACCCAGTACTTC	CASSLGWDTENQETQYF
TRBV7-8	TRBJ1-4	NA	NA	TGTGCCAGCAGCTCCACCCGACACGGGCCCAATGAAAAACTGTTTTTT	CASSSTRHGPNEKLFF
TRBV7-9	TRBJ2-7	many	NA	TGTGCTAGCAGCTTAGCGGCCTCCTACGAGCAGTACTTC	CASSLAASYEQYF
TRBV27	TRBJ1-1	NA	NA	TGTGCCAGCGTATCGGGACTACACCCGAACACTGAAGCTTTCTTT	CASVSGLHPNTEAFF
TRBV7-9	TRBJ1-4	few	NA	TGTGCCAGCAGCTTAGCGTCGTCGGGTGAAAAACTGTTTTTT	CASSLASSGEKLFF
TRBV20-1	TRBJ2-3	NA	NA	TGCAGTGCTAAAAGCAGGGGCACAGATACGCAGTATTTT	CSAKSRGTDTQYF
TRBV12-3/TRBV12-4	TRBJ2-7	many	NA	TGTGCCAGCAGTGCGGGACCGCGGTCCGAGCAGTACTTC	CASSAGPRSEQYF
TRBV5-4	TRBJ2-7	few	NA	TGTGCCAGCAGCTTGGGCCGGGCGAGCTCCTACGAGCAGTACTTC	CASSLGRASSYEQYF
TRBV5-1	TRBJ1-1	many	NA	TGCGCCAGCAGCATAACACAGAACACTGAAGCTTTCTTT	CASSITQNTEAFF
TRBV7-6	TRBJ2-2	NA	NA	TGTGCCAGCGGGGGGCAAAACTCCGGGGAGCTGTTTTTT	CASGGQNSGELFF
TRBV6-2/TRBV6-3	TRBJ1-2	NA	NA	TGTGCCAGCAGTTATACCGGGACGGCGGTCTTCTATGGCTACACCTTC	CASSYTGTAVFYGYTF
TRBV5-5	TRBJ2-7	few	NA	TGTGCCAGCAGCTTGGTGCAGACCATCTACGAGCAGTACTTC	CASSLVQTIYEQYF
TRBV27	TRBJ2-7	NA	NA	TGTGCCAGCAGTTTTCAGCTTTCCTACGAGCAGTACTTC	CASSFQLSYEQYF
TRBV24-1	TRBJ2-6	NA	NA	TGTGCCACCAGTAACCCCAGAGGCTCTGGGGCCAACGTCCTGACTTTC	CATSNPRGSGANVLTF
TRBV7-2	TRBJ2-7	many	TRBD2	TGTGCCAGCAGCTTTTGGACTAGCGGGAGCTCCGACGAGCAGTACTTC	CASSFWTSGSSDEQYF
TRBV12-3/TRBV12-4	TRBJ1-1	few	TRBD1	TGTGCCAGCAGCCAGCCAGGGGGCACTGAAGCTTTCTTT	CASSQPGGTEAFF
TRBV24-1	TRBJ2-1	NA	TRBD2	TGTGCCACCAGTGACACTAGCGGGAGGGAGTACAATGAGCAGTTCTTC	CATSDTSGREYNEQFF
TRBV4-3	TRBJ2-1	many	NA	TGCGCCAGCAGCCAGGTCCTTGAGAATGAGCAGTTCTTC	CASSQVLENEQFF
TRBV7-6	TRBJ2-1	NA	NA	TGTGCCAGCAGCTTAGTACTAGCTAAGTACAATGAGCAGTTCTTC	CASSLVLAKYNEQFF
TRBV4-1	TRBJ2-6	NA	TRBD1	TGCGCCAGCAGCCAAGATTTCACAGGGGGCCCCTTTTCTGGGGCCAACGTCCTGACTTTC	CASSQDFTGGPFSGANVLTF
TRBV2	TRBJ2-7	NA	TRBD1	TGTGCCACTGGGACAGGGGAACCCTACGAGCAGTACTTC	CATGTGEPYEQYF